Sequencing of this TCR beta chain was carried out in a study of patients and donors after allogeneic stem cell transplantation. TCRdb reprocessed the RT-PCR reads via MiXCR and lists one record per CDR3 protein. The table records hundreds of thousands of distinct CDR3 sequences, 35% to 45% of them present only once. In germline, CDR1 is SGHRS, CDR2 YFSETQ. This CDR3 is built from 15 residues. After removal of 0 bases from V and 7 bases from J, the junction contained 7 bases not matched to a gene. The rearrangement uses TRBV5-1 and TRBJ2-1, with 7 bases identical to TRBD1. Sequencing used blood, either unsorted or a sorted T cell fraction (not recorded which). This TCR derives from a human donor who was either an allogeneic HSCT recipient or a stem cell or donor lymphocyte infusion donor (not recorded which). It is not recorded whose cells these are; they may come from a transplant donor. The CDR3 is CASSLVVGQLNEQFF. The CDR3 DNA follows: TGCGCCAGCAGCTTGGTGGTGGGACAGTTGAATGAGCAGTTCTTC.